Described below is a single TCR beta chain sequence and its context. Its specificity is unknown. At cycle 4 day 1, cycle 7 day 1, and baseline, blood was sampled. Libraries were prepared by immunoSEQ multiplex PCR; TCRdb keeps only in-frame clonotypes and omits some of them. The data hold 20,000 or so clones, with 65% to 85% observed a single time. The data originate from a study of OX40 agonist ivuxolimab in advanced cancers. In the study overall: At doses from 0.01 to 10 mg/kg, patients were given intravenous ivuxolimab every 2 weeks.

Study-wide findings and caveats: Some of the nonresponding patients also showed low levels of normalized T-cell clonal expansion. Still undetermined is the antigen specificity of the expanded peripheral T cells.

Trimming removed 6 bases from V and 4 bases from J; junction bases left unmatched: 6. Germline V gene lookup returns CDR1 SNHLY and CDR2 FYNNEI. This CDR3 spans 14 amino acids. The chain couples TRBV2 to TRBJ1-5, with 7 bases that match TRBD1. The material sequenced was CD4+ or CD8+ T cells sorted from blood, taken in a trial of the OX40 agonist ivuxolimab. This clonotype was sampled from an adult with an advanced solid tumor such as melanoma, head and neck, liver or kidney cancer. The CDR3 DNA reads TGTGCCAGCAGGAGCCAGGGGGGAAATCAGCCCCAGCATTTT. As protein: CASRSQGGNQPQHF.